Listed below are T cell receptor beta chains from one sample, sequenced in a study of blood T cells in healthy people across ages. MiXCR was run by TCRdb on the 5' RACE reads, yielding one entry per CDR3 protein. The sample shows roughly 1,000,000 distinct CDR3 sequences, about 23% of them seen only once. These sequences were also reported in another study, on T cells of mothers and their children.

The sequenced sample consisted of blood. The receptors were gathered from a girl aged 2 to 9 in good health. CDR3s include the opening cysteine and the closing phenylalanine or tryptophan. Fields, in order: J gene, CDR3 length, clone size, V gene, D gene, CDR3 DNA, CDR3 protein. A D gene is named only where the DNA matches it firmly. Clone size is not always given. Where it is, it says once, few, many or a class for expanded clones.

J gene: TRBJ2-7; CDR3 length: 16; clone size: once; V gene: TRBV6-2/TRBV6-3; D gene: TRBD2; CDR3 DNA: TGTGCCAGCAGTTACAACGGACTAGCGGAAATATACGAGCAGTACTTC; CDR3 protein: CASSYNGLAEIYEQYF
J gene: TRBJ2-1; CDR3 length: 13; clone size: .; V gene: TRBV27; D gene: .; CDR3 DNA: TGTGCCAGCAGTTTCAGTGCTCTCGACACACAGTTCTTC; CDR3 protein: CASSFSALDTQFF
J gene: TRBJ2-7; CDR3 length: 16; clone size: few; V gene: TRBV28; D gene: TRBD2; CDR3 DNA: TGTGCCAGCAGGGGACTAGCGGGAGGTAACCCCTACGAGCAGTACTTC; CDR3 protein: CASRGLAGGNPYEQYF
J gene: TRBJ2-1; CDR3 length: 14; clone size: few; V gene: TRBV27; D gene: .; CDR3 DNA: TGTGCCAGCAGTTTTCGGAACTCCTACAATGAGCAGTTCTTC; CDR3 protein: CASSFRNSYNEQFF
J gene: TRBJ1-1; CDR3 length: 14; clone size: few; V gene: TRBV4-2; D gene: .; CDR3 DNA: TGTGCCAGCAGCCAGTGGACCGAGAACACTGAAGCTTTCTTT; CDR3 protein: CASSQWTENTEAFF
J gene: TRBJ1-4; CDR3 length: 16; clone size: .; V gene: TRBV4-1; D gene: .; CDR3 DNA: TGCGCCAGCAGCCCCTCCGCTCTTGCAACTAATGAAAAACTGTTTTTT; CDR3 protein: CASSPSALATNEKLFF
J gene: TRBJ2-1; CDR3 length: 17; clone size: .; V gene: TRBV4-1; D gene: .; CDR3 DNA: TGCGCCAGCAGCCAAACGACGGCGGGCCTATACTACAATGAGCAGTTCTTC; CDR3 protein: CASSQTTAGLYYNEQFF
J gene: TRBJ2-1; CDR3 length: 14; clone size: .; V gene: TRBV7-8; D gene: .; CDR3 DNA: TGTGCCAGCAGCTTGAACCAGGACTACAATGAGCAGTTCTTC; CDR3 protein: CASSLNQDYNEQFF
J gene: TRBJ1-2; CDR3 length: 12; clone size: .; V gene: TRBV29-1; D gene: TRBD1; CDR3 DNA: TGCAGCGTCGACAGGGCAGGCTATGGCTACACCTTC; CDR3 protein: CSVDRAGYGYTF
J gene: TRBJ1-6; CDR3 length: 12; clone size: few; V gene: TRBV9; D gene: .; CDR3 DNA: TGTGCCAGCAGCGTATTGAATTCACCCCTCCACTTT; CDR3 protein: CASSVLNSPLHF
J gene: TRBJ2-4; CDR3 length: 15; clone size: few; V gene: TRBV10-3; D gene: TRBD2; CDR3 DNA: TGTGCCATCAGTGAGTCTCGGGGACTAGGGAACATTCAGTACTTC; CDR3 protein: CAISESRGLGNIQYF
J gene: TRBJ2-7; CDR3 length: 12; clone size: few; V gene: TRBV29-1; D gene: TRBD1; CDR3 DNA: TGCAGCGTGAGAGGACAGGGACACGAGCAGTACTTC; CDR3 protein: CSVRGQGHEQYF
J gene: TRBJ2-1; CDR3 length: 12; clone size: few; V gene: TRBV7-2; D gene: .; CDR3 DNA: TGTGCCAGCAGCTTAGGGGGGTTTAAGCAGTTCTTC; CDR3 protein: CASSLGGFKQFF
J gene: TRBJ2-1; CDR3 length: 16; clone size: few; V gene: TRBV7-2; D gene: .; CDR3 DNA: TGTGCCAGCAGCCTATTTACTGGCGGGGACTACAATGAGCAGTTCTTC; CDR3 protein: CASSLFTGGDYNEQFF
J gene: TRBJ2-1; CDR3 length: 12; clone size: once; V gene: TRBV20-1; D gene: .; CDR3 DNA: TGCAGTGGGGAGGGGGGGGACAATGAGCAGTTCTTC; CDR3 protein: CSGEGGDNEQFF
J gene: TRBJ1-4; CDR3 length: 12; clone size: many; V gene: TRBV12-3/TRBV12-4; D gene: .; CDR3 DNA: TGTGCCAGCAGTTTTGGACGGGGGAAACTGTTTTTT; CDR3 protein: CASSFGRGKLFF
J gene: TRBJ2-7; CDR3 length: 15; clone size: few; V gene: TRBV27; D gene: .; CDR3 DNA: TGTGCCAGCAGTTTCCGCGGGCTTCCTACCTACGAGCAGTACTTC; CDR3 protein: CASSFRGLPTYEQYF
J gene: TRBJ1-5; CDR3 length: 17; clone size: .; V gene: TRBV4-2; D gene: .; CDR3 DNA: TGTGCCAGCAGCCAATACAGGGTAGGAAAGGGCAATCAGCCCCAGCATTTT; CDR3 protein: CASSQYRVGKGNQPQHF
J gene: TRBJ2-1; CDR3 length: 12; clone size: .; V gene: TRBV29-1; D gene: TRBD1; CDR3 DNA: TGCAGCGTTCCGGGACAGGGGGGAGGGCAGTTCTTC; CDR3 protein: CSVPGQGGGQFF
J gene: TRBJ2-2; CDR3 length: 16; clone size: .; V gene: TRBV7-2; D gene: .; CDR3 DNA: TGTGCCAGCAGCCTCGCCCCCGTGGCCCTCACCGGGGAGCTGTTTTTT; CDR3 protein: CASSLAPVALTGELFF
J gene: TRBJ1-2; CDR3 length: 15; clone size: few; V gene: TRBV7-2; D gene: .; CDR3 DNA: TGTGCCAGCAGCTTAGGGATCGGGGCTAACTATGGCTACACCTTC; CDR3 protein: CASSLGIGANYGYTF
J gene: TRBJ2-5; CDR3 length: 14; clone size: few; V gene: TRBV12-3/TRBV12-4; D gene: .; CDR3 DNA: TGTGCCAGCAGTCCCGACCCGAGGACGGAGACCCAGTACTTC; CDR3 protein: CASSPDPRTETQYF
J gene: TRBJ1-1; CDR3 length: 14; clone size: .; V gene: TRBV9; D gene: .; CDR3 DNA: TGTGCCAGCAGTAATACAGGTTTAGATACTGAAGCTTTCTTT; CDR3 protein: CASSNTGLDTEAFF
J gene: TRBJ1-2; CDR3 length: 12; clone size: .; V gene: TRBV6-5; D gene: .; CDR3 DNA: TGTGCCAGTTTCAGCGCTAACTATGGCTACACCTTC; CDR3 protein: CASFSANYGYTF
J gene: TRBJ2-3; CDR3 length: 14; clone size: .; V gene: TRBV7-9; D gene: .; CDR3 DNA: TGTGCCAGCAGCTTATTAAAGCGCACAGATACGCAGTATTTT; CDR3 protein: CASSLLKRTDTQYF
J gene: TRBJ2-7; CDR3 length: 16; clone size: few; V gene: TRBV6-1; D gene: TRBD2; CDR3 DNA: TGTGCCAGCAGCCAACCCGGGGGGGAGGCGTCCTACGAGCAGTACTTC; CDR3 protein: CASSQPGGEASYEQYF
J gene: TRBJ2-1; CDR3 length: 14; clone size: .; V gene: TRBV20-1; D gene: TRBD1; CDR3 DNA: TGCAGTGCTACAGGACAGGAGCACTACAATGAGCAGTTCTTC; CDR3 protein: CSATGQEHYNEQFF
J gene: TRBJ1-1; CDR3 length: 14; clone size: few; V gene: TRBV12-3/TRBV12-4; D gene: .; CDR3 DNA: TGTGCCAGCAGTCAGCCAGCCGCGAACACTGAAGCTTTCTTT; CDR3 protein: CASSQPAANTEAFF
J gene: TRBJ2-4; CDR3 length: 15; clone size: .; V gene: TRBV7-2; D gene: .; CDR3 DNA: TGTGCCAGCAGCTTAGAGGAGGGGCCCAAAAACATTCAGTACTTC; CDR3 protein: CASSLEEGPKNIQYF
J gene: TRBJ1-1; CDR3 length: 15; clone size: .; V gene: TRBV25-1; D gene: .; CDR3 DNA: TGTGCCAGCAGCGGAAGGGGCACCATGAACACTGAAGCTTTCTTT; CDR3 protein: CASSGRGTMNTEAFF
J gene: TRBJ2-5; CDR3 length: 15; clone size: .; V gene: TRBV6-5; D gene: TRBD2; CDR3 DNA: TGTGCCAGCAGCCTAACTAGCGGGATCGGGGAGACCCAGTACTTC; CDR3 protein: CASSLTSGIGETQYF
J gene: TRBJ2-7; CDR3 length: 12; clone size: .; V gene: TRBV29-1; D gene: .; CDR3 DNA: TGCAGCGTTGGAACCAACCCCTACGAGCAGTACTTC; CDR3 protein: CSVGTNPYEQYF
J gene: TRBJ2-5; CDR3 length: 16; clone size: .; V gene: TRBV5-1; D gene: .; CDR3 DNA: TGCGCCAGCAGCTTGGCTCCTTTCTTGCGTGGAGAGACCCAGTACTTC; CDR3 protein: CASSLAPFLRGETQYF